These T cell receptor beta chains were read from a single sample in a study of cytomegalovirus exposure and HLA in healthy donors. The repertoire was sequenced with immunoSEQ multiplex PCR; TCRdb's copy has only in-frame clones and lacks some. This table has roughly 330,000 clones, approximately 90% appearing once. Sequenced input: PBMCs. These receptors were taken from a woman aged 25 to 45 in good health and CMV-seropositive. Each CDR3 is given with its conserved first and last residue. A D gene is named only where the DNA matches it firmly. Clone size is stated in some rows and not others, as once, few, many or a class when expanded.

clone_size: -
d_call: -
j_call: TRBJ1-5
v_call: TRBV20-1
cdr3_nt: TGCAGTGCTATATTCCTATCGGCCCAGCATTTT
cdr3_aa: CSAIFLSAQHF

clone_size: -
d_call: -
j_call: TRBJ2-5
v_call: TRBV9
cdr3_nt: TGTGCCAGCAGCGAGGACCAAGAGACCCAGTACTTC
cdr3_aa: CASSEDQETQYF

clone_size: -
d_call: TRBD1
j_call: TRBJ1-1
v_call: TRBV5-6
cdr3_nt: TGTGCCAGCAGCGGCGGGACAGGGGCTGAAGCTTTCTTT
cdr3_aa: CASSGGTGAEAFF

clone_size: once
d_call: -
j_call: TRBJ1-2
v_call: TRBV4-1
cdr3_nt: TGCGCCAGCAGCCACTCAGACAATGGCTACACCTTC
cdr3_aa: CASSHSDNGYTF

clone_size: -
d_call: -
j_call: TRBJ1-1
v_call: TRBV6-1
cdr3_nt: TGTGCCAGCATGTGGGCGCTCAACACTGAAGCTTTCTTT
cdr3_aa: CASMWALNTEAFF

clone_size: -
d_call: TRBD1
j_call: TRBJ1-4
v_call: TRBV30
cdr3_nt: TGTGCCTGGAGTCCGGGACAGGGGGCGCGCGGTGAAAAACTGTTTTTT
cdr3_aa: CAWSPGQGARGEKLFF

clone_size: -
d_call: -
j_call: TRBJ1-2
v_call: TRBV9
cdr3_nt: TGTGCCAGCAGCGTAGAGGGGTGGGGTAACTATGGCTACACCTTC
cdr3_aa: CASSVEGWGNYGYTF

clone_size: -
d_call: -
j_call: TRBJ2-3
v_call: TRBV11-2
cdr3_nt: TGTGCCAGCAGCCCGACAGGGACGGGGGGTGATACGCAGTATTTT
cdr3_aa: CASSPTGTGGDTQYF

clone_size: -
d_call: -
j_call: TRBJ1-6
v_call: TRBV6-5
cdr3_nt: TGTGCCAGCACCTCGAGGAAGAATTCACCCCTCCACTTT
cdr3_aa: CASTSRKNSPLHF

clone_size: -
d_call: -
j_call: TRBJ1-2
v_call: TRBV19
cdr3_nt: TGTGCCAGTAGTATAGGGTCAGGGTATGGCTACACCTTC
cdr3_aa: CASSIGSGYGYTF

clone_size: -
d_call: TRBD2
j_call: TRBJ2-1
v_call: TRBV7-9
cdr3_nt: TGTGCCAGCAGGTATATCTCACTAGCGGGAGGGATTAATGAGCAGTTCTTC
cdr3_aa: CASRYISLAGGINEQFF

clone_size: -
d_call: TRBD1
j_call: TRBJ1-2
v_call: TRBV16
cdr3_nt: TGTGCCAGCAGCCAAGGAGGGGGCGGGGACTATGGCTACACCTTC
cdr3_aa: CASSQGGGGDYGYTF

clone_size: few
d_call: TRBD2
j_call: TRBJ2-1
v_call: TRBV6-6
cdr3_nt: TGTGCCAGCAGTTATGGAATGCGGGAGAGGTACAATGAGCAGTTCTTC
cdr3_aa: CASSYGMRERYNEQFF

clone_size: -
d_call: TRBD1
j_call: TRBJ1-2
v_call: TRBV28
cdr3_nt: TGTGCCAGCAGAATGCGGGCAGGGGGCGTAACAACAACCCGCCCGGATGGCTACACCTTC
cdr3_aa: CASRMRAGGVTTTRPDGYTF

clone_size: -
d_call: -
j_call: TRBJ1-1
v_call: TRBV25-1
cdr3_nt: TGTGCCAGCAGTGAATATTTAGGGGCCACTGAAGCTTTCTTT
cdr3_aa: CASSEYLGATEAFF

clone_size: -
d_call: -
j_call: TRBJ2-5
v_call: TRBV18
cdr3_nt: TGTGCCAGCTCACGAAGGGGCGGAGAGGGGGAGACCCAGTACTTC
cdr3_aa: CASSRRGGEGETQYF

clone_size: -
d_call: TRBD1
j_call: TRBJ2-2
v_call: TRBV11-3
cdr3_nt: TGTGCCAGCAGCCTAGGTGACAGGGCTGTGAACACCGGGGAGCTGTTTTTT
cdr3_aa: CASSLGDRAVNTGELFF

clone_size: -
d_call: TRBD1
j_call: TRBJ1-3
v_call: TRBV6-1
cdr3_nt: TGTGCCAGCAGTGCTTGGGACAGCTCTGGAAACACCATATATTTT
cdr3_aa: CASSAWDSSGNTIYF

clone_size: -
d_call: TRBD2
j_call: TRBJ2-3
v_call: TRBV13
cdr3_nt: TGTGCCAGCAGCTCCGCCGGGACTAGCGGGGGATACACAGATACGCAGTATTTT
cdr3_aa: CASSSAGTSGGYTDTQYF

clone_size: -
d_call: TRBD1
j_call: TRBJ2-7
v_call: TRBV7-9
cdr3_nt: TGTGCCAGCAGCCCGGACAGGGGGCGATACGAGCAGTACTTC
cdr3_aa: CASSPDRGRYEQYF

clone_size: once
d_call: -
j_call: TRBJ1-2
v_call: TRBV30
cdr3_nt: TGTGCCTGGAGTGTACTAAGGGGAGGTAACTATGGCTACACCTTC
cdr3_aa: CAWSVLRGGNYGYTF

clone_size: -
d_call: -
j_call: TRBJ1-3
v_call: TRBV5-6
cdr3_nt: TGTGCCAGCAGCTCCTACTCCCTGGGGTTCTCTGGAAACACCATATATTTT
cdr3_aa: CASSSYSLGFSGNTIYF

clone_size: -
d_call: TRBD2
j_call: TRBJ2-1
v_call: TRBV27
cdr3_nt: TGTGCCAGCAGAGATCTGGGGACTAGCGGGATTAATGAGCAGTTCTTC
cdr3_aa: CASRDLGTSGINEQFF

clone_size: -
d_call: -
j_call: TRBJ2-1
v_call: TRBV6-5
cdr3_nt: TGTGCCAGCAGTTTATCGGGGAGGTCCTACAATGAGCAGTTCTTC
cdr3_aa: CASSLSGRSYNEQFF

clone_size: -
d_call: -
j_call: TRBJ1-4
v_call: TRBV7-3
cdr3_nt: TGTGCCAGCAGCTTAACCGGGGGTGGCGAAAAACTGTTTTTT
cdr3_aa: CASSLTGGGEKLFF

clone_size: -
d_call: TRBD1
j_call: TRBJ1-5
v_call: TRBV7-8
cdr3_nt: TGTGCCAGCAGCCCTCGGACAGGGGGCGATGGCAATCAGCCCCAGCATTTT
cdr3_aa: CASSPRTGGDGNQPQHF